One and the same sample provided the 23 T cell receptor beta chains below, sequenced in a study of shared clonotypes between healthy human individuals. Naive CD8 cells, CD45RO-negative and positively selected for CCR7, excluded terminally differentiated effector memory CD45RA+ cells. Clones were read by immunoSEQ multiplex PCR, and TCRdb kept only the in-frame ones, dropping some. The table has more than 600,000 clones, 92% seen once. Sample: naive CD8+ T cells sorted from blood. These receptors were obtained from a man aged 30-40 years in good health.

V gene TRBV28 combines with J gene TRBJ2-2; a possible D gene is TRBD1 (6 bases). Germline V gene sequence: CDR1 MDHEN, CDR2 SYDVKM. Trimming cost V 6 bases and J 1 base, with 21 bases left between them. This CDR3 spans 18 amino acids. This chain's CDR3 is CASRGGGGQGWNTGELFF. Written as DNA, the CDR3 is TGTGCCAGCAGAGGGGGTGGCGGGCAGGGGTGGAACACCGGGGAGCTGTTTTTT.

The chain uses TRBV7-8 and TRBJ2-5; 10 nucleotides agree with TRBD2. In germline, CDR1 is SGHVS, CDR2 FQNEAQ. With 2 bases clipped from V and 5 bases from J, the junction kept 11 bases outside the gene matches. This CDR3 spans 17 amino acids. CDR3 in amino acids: CASSLRLAGAAGETQYF. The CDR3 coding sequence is TGTGCCAGCAGCTTAAGGCTAGCGGGAGCCGCCGGGGAGACCCAGTACTTC.

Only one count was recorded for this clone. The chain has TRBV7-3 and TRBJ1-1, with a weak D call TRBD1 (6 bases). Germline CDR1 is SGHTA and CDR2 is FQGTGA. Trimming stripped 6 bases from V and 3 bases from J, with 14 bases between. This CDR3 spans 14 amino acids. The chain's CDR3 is CASSKSGEHTEAFF. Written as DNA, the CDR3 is TGTGCCAGCAGTAAGTCAGGGGAGCACACTGAAGCTTTCTTT.

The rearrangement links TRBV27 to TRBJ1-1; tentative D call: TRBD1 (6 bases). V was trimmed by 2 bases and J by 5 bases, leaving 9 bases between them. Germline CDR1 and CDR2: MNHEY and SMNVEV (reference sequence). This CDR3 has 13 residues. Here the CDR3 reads CASSLGGKTEAFF. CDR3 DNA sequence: TGTGCCAGCAGTTTAGGGGGCAAGACTGAAGCTTTCTTT.

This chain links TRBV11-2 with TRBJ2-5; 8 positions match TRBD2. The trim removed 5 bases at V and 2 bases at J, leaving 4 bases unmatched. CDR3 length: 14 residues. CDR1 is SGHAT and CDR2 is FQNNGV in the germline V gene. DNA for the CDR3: TGTGCCAGCAGCCCTAGCGGGTGGCAAGAGACCCAGTACTTC. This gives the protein CASSPSGWQETQYF.

In nucleotides, the CDR3 is TGCGCCAGCAGCCAAGGGGGTGGGACTCGGAATGAGCAGTTCTTC. This sequence encodes CASSQGGGTRNEQFF. The rearrangement links TRBV4-3 to TRBJ2-1; perhaps TRBD2 as D (6 bases). V lost 1 base, J lost 7 bases, and 14 bases lay in between. The V gene's germline CDR1 is LGHNA and CDR2 YSLEER. CDR3 length equals 15 residues.

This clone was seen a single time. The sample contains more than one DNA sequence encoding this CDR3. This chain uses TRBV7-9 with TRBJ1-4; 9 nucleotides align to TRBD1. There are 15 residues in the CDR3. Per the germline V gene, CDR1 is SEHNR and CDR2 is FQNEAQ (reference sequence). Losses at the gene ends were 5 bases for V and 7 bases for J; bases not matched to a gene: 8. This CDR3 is CASSQPGQGIEKLFF. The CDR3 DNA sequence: TGTGCCAGCAGCCAGCCGGGACAGGGAATTGAAAAACTGTTTTTT.

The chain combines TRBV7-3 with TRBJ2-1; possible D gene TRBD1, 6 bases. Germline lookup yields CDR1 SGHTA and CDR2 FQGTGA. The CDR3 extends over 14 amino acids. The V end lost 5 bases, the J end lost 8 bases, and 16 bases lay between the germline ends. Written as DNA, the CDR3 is TGTGCCAGCAGCATTACAGGGAATGTAGATGAGCAGTTCTTC. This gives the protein CASSITGNVDEQFF.

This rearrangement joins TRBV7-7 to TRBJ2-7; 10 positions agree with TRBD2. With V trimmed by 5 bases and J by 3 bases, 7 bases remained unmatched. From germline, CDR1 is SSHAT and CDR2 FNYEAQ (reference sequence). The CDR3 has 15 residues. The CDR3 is CASSPEAGGSYEQYF. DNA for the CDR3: TGTGCCAGCAGCCCAGAAGCGGGAGGGAGCTACGAGCAGTACTTC. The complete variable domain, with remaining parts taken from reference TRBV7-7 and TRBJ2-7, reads GAGVSQSPRYKVTKRGQDVTLRCDPISSHATLYWYQQALGQGPEFLTYFNYEAQPDKSGLPSDRFSAERPEGSISTLTIQRTEQRDSAMYRCASSPEAGGSYEQYFGPGTRLTVT.

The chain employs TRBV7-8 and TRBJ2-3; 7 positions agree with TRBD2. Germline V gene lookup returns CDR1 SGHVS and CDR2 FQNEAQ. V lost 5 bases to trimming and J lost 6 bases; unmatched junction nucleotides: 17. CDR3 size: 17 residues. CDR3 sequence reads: CASSRALAETVGDTQYF. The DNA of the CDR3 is TGTGCCAGCAGCAGGGCTCTAGCGGAGACAGTCGGGGATACGCAGTATTTT. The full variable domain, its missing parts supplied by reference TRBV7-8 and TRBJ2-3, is GAGVSQSPRYKVAKRGQDVALRCDPISGHVSLFWYQQALGQGPEFLTYFQNEAQLDKSGLPSDRFFAERPEGSVSTLKIQRTQQEDSAVYLCASSRALAETVGDTQYFGPGTRLTVL.

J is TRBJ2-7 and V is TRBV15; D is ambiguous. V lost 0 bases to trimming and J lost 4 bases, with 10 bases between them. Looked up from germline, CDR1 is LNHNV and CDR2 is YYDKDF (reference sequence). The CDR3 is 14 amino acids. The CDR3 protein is CATSRDWSQYEQYF. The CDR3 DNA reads TGTGCCACCAGCAGAGATTGGAGCCAATACGAGCAGTACTTC. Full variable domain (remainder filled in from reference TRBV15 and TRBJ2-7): DAMVIQNPRYQVTQFGKPVTLSCSQTLNHNVMYWYQQKSSQAPKLLFHYYDKDFNNEADTPDNFQSRRPNTSFCFLDIRSPGLGDTAMYLCATSRDWSQYEQYFGPGTRLTVT.

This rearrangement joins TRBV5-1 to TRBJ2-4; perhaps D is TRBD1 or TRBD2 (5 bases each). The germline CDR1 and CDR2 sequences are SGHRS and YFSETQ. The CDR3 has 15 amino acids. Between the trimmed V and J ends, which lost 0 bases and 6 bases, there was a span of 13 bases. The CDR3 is CASSLAILGTNIQYF. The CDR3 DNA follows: TGCGCCAGCAGCTTGGCCATTCTGGGGACAAACATTCAGTACTTC. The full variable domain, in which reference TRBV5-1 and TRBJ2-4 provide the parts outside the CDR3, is KAGVTQTPRYLIKTRGQQVTLSCSPISGHRSVSWYQQTPGQGLQFLFEYFSETQRNKGNFPGRFSGRQFSNSRSEMNVSTLELGDSALYLCASSLAILGTNIQYFGAGTRLSVL.

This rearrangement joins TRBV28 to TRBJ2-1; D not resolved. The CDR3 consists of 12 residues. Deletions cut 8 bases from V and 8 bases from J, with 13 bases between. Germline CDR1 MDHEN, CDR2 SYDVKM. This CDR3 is CASSWSGDEQFF. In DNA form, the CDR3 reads TGTGCCAGCTCCTGGAGTGGGGATGAGCAGTTCTTC.

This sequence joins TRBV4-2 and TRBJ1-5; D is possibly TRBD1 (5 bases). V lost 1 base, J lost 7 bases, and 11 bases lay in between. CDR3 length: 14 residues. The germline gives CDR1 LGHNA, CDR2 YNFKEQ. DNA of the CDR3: TGTGCCAGCAGCCAAGGGGAGGGACGGCAGCCCCAGCATTTT. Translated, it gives CASSQGEGRQPQHF.

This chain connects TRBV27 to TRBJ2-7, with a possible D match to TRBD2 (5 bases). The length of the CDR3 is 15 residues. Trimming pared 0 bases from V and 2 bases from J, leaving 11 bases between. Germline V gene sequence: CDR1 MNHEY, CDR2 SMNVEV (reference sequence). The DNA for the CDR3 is TGTGCCAGCAGTTTATCTTCTAGCTTCACCTACGAGCAGTACTTC. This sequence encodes CASSLSSSFTYEQYF.

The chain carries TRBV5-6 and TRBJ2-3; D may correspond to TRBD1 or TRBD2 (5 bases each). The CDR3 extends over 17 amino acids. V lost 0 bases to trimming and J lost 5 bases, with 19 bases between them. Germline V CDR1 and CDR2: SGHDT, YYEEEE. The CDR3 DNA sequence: TGTGCCAGCAGCTTGGGTCTACCCCTATTGGGGGAAGATACGCAGTATTTT. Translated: CASSLGLPLLGEDTQYF.

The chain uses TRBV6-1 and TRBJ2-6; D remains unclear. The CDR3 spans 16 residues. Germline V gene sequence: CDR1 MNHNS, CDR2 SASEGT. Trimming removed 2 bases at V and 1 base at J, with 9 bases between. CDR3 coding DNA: TGTGCCAGCAGTGAAATGGAAGGGTCTGGGGCCAACGTCCTGACTTTC. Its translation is CASSEMEGSGANVLTF.

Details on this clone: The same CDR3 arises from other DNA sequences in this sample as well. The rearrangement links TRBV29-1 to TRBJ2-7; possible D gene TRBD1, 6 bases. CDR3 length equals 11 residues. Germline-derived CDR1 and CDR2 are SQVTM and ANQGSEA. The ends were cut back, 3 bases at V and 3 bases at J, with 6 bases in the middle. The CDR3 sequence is CSVDRGYEQYF. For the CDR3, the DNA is TGCAGCGTTGACAGGGGCTACGAGCAGTACTTC.

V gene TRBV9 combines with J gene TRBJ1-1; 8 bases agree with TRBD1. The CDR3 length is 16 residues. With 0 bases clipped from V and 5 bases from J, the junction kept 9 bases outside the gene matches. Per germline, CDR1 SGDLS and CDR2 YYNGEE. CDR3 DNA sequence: TGTGCCAGCAGCGTAGGAGAGGACAGGGTGGGAACTGAAGCTTTCTTT. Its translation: CASSVGEDRVGTEAFF.

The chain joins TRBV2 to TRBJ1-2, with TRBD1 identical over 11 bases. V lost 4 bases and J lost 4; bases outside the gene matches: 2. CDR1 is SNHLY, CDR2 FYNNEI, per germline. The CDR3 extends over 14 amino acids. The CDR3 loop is CASSGTGGVYGYTF. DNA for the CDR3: TGTGCCAGCAGTGGGACAGGGGGCGTCTATGGCTACACCTTC.

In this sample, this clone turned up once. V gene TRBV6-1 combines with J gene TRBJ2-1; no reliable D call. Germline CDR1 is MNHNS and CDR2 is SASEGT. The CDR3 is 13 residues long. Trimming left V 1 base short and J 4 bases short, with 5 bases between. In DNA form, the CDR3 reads TGTGCCAGCAGTGAAGGAACTTACAATGAGCAGTTCTTC. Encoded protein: CASSEGTYNEQFF.

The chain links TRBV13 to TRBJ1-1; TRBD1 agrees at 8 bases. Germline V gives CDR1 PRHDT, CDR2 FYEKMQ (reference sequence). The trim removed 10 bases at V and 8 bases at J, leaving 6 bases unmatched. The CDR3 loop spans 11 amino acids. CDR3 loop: CATSRTGEAFF. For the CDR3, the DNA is TGTGCCACTTCCCGGACAGGGGAAGCTTTCTTT.

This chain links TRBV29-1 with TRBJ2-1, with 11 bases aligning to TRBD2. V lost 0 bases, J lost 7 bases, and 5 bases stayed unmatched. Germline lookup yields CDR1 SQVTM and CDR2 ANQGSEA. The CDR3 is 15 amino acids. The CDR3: CSVEDLSGRGNEQFF. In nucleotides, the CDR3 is TGCAGCGTTGAAGATCTTAGCGGGAGGGGTAATGAGCAGTTCTTC.